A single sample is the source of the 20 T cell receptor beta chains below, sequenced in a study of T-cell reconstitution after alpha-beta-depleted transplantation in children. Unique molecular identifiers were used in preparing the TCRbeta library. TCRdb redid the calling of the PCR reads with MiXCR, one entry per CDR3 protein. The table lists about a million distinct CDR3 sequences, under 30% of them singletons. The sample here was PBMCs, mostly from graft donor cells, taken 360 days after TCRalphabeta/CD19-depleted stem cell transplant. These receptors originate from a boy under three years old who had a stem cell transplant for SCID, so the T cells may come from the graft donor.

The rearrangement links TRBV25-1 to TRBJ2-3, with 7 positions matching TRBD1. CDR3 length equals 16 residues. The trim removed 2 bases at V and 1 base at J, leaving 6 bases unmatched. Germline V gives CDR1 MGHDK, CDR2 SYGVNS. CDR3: CASSEPWTGRTDTQYF. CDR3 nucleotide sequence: TGTGCCAGCAGTGAACCCTGGACAGGCCGCACAGATACGCAGTATTTT.

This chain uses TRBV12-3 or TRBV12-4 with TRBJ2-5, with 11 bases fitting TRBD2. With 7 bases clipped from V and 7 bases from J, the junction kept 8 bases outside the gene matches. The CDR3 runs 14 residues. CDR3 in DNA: TGTGCCAGCACTACCCTAGCGGGGGGTGGGACCCAGTACTTC. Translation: CASTTLAGGGTQYF.

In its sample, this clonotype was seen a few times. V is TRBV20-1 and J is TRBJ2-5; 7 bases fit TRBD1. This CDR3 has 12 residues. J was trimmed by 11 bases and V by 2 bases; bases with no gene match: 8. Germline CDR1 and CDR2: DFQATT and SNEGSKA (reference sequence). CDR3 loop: CSARPGTDNQYF. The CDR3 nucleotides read TGCAGTGCTAGACCTGGGACAGACAATCAGTACTTC.

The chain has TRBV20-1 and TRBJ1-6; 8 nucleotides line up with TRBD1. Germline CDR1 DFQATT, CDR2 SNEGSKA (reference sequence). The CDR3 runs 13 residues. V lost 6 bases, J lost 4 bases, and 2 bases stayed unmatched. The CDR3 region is CSAWTGYNSPLHF. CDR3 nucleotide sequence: TGCAGTGCCTGGACAGGGTATAATTCACCCCTCCACTTT.

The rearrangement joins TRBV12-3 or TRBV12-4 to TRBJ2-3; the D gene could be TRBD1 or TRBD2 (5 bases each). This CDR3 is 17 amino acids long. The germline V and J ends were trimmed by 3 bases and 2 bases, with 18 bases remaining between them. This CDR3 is CASSLTVRPGATDTQYF. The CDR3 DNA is TGTGCCAGCAGTTTGACAGTACGGCCCGGGGCCACAGATACGCAGTATTTT.

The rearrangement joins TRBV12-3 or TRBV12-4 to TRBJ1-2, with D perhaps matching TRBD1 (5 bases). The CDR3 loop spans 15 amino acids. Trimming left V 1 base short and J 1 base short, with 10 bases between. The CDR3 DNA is TGTGCCAGCAGTTTAGTCGAGACAGTTAACTATGGCTACACCTTC. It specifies CASSLVETVNYGYTF.

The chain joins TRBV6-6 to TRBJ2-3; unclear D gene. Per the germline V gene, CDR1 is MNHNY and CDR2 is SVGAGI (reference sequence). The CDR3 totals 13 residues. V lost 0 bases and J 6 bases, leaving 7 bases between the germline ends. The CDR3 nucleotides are TGTGCCAGCAGTTACTCTCCTGGCGATACGCAGTATTTT. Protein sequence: CASSYSPGDTQYF.

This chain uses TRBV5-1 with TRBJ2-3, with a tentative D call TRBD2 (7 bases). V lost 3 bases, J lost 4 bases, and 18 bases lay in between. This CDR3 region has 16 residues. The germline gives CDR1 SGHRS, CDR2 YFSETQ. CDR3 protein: CASSSAGALTSDTQYF. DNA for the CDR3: TGCGCCAGCAGCTCGGCGGGGGCCCTAACTTCAGATACGCAGTATTTT.

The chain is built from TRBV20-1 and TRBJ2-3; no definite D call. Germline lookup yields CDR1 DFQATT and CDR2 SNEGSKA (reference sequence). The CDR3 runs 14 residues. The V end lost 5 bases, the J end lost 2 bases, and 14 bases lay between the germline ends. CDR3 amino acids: CSAFLGEDTDTQYF. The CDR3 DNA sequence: TGCAGTGCTTTCCTAGGAGAGGACACAGATACGCAGTATTTT.

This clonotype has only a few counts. Here the CDR3 DNA reads TGCGCCAGCAGCTTGGATCTTCACACAGATACGCAGTATTTT. This gives the protein CASSLDLHTDTQYF. The V and J genes are TRBV5-1 and TRBJ2-3, with D uncertain. Germline loops: CDR1 SGHRS, CDR2 YFSETQ. The CDR3 has 14 residues. Trimming shortened V by 0 bases and J by 2 bases, and 7 bases separated the two germline ends.

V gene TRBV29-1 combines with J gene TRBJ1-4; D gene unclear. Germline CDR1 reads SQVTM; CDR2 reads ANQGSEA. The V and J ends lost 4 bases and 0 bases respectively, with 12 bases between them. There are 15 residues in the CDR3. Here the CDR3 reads CSVAVMGSTNEKLFF. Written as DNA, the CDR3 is TGCAGCGTTGCTGTAATGGGGTCAACTAATGAAAAACTGTTTTTT. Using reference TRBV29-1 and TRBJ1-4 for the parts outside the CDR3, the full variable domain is SAVISQKPSRDICQRGTSLTIQCQVDSQVTMMFWYRQQPGQSLTLIATANQGSEATYESGFVIDKFPISRPNLTFSTLTVSNMSPEDSSIYLCSVAVMGSTNEKLFFGSGTQLSVL.

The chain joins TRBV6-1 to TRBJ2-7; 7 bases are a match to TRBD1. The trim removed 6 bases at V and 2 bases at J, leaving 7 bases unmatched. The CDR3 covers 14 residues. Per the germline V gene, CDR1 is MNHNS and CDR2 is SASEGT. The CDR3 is CASRRTGNTYEQYF. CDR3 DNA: TGTGCCAGCAGGCGGACAGGTAATACCTACGAGCAGTACTTC.

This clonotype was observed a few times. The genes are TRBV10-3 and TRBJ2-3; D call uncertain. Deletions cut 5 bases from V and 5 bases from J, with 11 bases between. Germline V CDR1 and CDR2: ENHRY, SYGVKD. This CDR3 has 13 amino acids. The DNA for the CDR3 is TGTGCCATCAGTTACCAGGTTCAAGATACGCAGTATTTT. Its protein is CAISYQVQDTQYF.

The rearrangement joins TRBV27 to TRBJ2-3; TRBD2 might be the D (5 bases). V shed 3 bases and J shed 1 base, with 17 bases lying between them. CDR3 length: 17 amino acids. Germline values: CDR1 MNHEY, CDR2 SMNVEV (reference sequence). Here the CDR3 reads CASSFSPSFEGTDTQYF. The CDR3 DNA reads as TGTGCCAGCAGTTTTTCCCCTAGCTTTGAGGGCACAGATACGCAGTATTTT.

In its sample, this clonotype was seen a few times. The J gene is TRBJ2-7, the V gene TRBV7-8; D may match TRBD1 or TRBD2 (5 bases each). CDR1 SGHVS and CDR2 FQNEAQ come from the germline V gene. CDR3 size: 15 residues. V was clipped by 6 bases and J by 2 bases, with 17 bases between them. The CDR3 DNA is TGTGCCAGCAGTCCATACGGGACGGGCCCCTACGAGCAGTACTTC. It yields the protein CASSPYGTGPYEQYF.

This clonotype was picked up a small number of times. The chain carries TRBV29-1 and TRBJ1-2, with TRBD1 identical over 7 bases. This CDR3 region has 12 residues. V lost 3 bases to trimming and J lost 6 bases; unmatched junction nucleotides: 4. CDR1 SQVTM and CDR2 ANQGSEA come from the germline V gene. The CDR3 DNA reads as TGCAGCGTTGATGGGACAGTCGATGGCTACACCTTC. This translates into CSVDGTVDGYTF.

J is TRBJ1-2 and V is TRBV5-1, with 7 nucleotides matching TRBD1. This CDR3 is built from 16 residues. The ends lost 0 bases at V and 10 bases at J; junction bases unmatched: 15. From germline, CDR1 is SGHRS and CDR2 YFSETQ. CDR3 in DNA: TGCGCCAGCAGCTTGGCCCTTCAGACAGGGCGGCTTGACTACACCTTC. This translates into CASSLALQTGRLDYTF.

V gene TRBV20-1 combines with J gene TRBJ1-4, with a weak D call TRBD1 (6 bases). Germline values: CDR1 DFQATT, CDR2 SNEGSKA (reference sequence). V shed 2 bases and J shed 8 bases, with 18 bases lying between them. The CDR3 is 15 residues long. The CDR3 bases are TGCAGTGCTAGACCTGCGGGCCAGGGGAGAGAAAAACTGTTTTTT. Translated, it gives CSARPAGQGREKLFF.

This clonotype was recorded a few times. The CDR3 DNA is TGCGCCAGCAGCCCCGGAACAGGGAGCGAGACCCAGTACTTC. Translated: CASSPGTGSETQYF. The chain has TRBV5-1 and TRBJ2-5; D may be TRBD1 (6 bases). The CDR3 loop spans 14 amino acids. V was cut by 4 bases and J by 5 bases, with 15 bases left in between. In germline, CDR1 is SGHRS, CDR2 YFSETQ.

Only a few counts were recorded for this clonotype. CDR3 DNA: TGTGCTAGTGGCTACGGGACTAGCGGGGTCGCAGATACGCAGTATTTT. Amino acid sequence: CASGYGTSGVADTQYF. The V gene is TRBV12-5, the J gene TRBJ2-3, with 13 positions matching TRBD2. CDR1 is LGHNT, CDR2 FRNRAP, per germline. The CDR3 length is 16 residues. After removal of 6 bases from V and 4 bases from J, the junction contained 7 bases not matched to a gene.